This T cell receptor beta chain is from a study of technical replicates of blood from a handful of donors. The CDR3 covers 14 residues. Trimming cost V 1 base and J 3 bases, with 11 bases left between them. Germline V gene sequence: CDR1 SGHTS, CDR2 YDEGEE. The method was immunoSEQ multiplex PCR; TCRdb's version includes in-frame clones alone and lacks a portion of them. This table holds roughly 67,000 clones, roughly 98% found once. This clonotype was obtained from a human donor in good health. This chain connects TRBV5-8 to TRBJ2-7; D unclear. Material: T cells isolated from PBMCs. The CDR3: CASSLNNIYYEQYF. CDR3 sequence (DNA): TGTGCCAGCAGCTTGAATAACATTTACTACGAGCAGTACTTC.